These 18 T cell receptor beta chains share one sample of origin, sequenced in a study of cytomegalovirus exposure and HLA in healthy donors. Amplification used 60 Vbeta primers and 13 Jbeta primers. Profiling relied on immunoSEQ multiplex PCR, and the TCRdb table lists in-frame clones only, not all of them. The data hold about 160,000 clones, with roughly 80% observed a single time. The sample comprised PBMCs. These receptors came from a male donor in good health and CMV-seropositive.

The CDR3 nucleotides are TGCGCCAGCAGCCAAGATCTGACAGGCGCAGATACGCAGTATTTT. Residues: CASSQDLTGADTQYF. The chain employs TRBV4-3 and TRBJ2-3, with D tentatively TRBD1 (6 bases). Between the trimmed V and J ends, which lost 0 bases and 4 bases, there was a span of 11 bases. The CDR3 has 15 residues. From germline, CDR1 is LGHNA and CDR2 YSLEER.

This clone has only a few counts. The chain joins TRBV5-6 to TRBJ1-1; D uncertain. In germline, CDR1 is SGHDT, CDR2 YYEEEE. The V end was cut by 1 base, the J end by 3 bases, with 10 bases between. The CDR3 contains 14 residues. CDR3 sequence (DNA): TGTGCCAGCAGCTTGACAGTCGGCGACACTGAAGCTTTCTTT. Protein sequence: CASSLTVGDTEAFF.

A word on this clone: Relative to the germline gene, one junction end is altered; a read error may explain this. V is TRBV2 and J is TRBJ1-2, with D hard to call. This CDR3 has 17 amino acids. In germline, CDR1 is SNHLY, CDR2 FYNNEI. CDR3 in amino acids: CASSEAWSTLTYYGYPF. CDR3 DNA sequence: TGTGCCAGCAGTGAAGCGTGGTCTACACTAACCTACTATGGCTACCCCTTC.

The rearrangement joins TRBV6-5 to TRBJ2-7, with a weak D call TRBD2 (7 bases). Germline CDR1 is MNHEY and CDR2 is SVGAGI. Trimming pared 2 bases from V and 3 bases from J, leaving 11 bases between. CDR3 length equals 14 residues. CDR3 in amino acids: CASSYRGGLYEQYF. The CDR3 coding sequence is TGTGCCAGCAGTTACAGGGGGGGCCTCTACGAGCAGTACTTC.

The chain recombines TRBV4-1 with TRBJ2-3, with 12 positions matching TRBD2. With 3 bases clipped from V and 2 bases from J, the junction kept 3 bases outside the gene matches. The CDR3 runs to 16 residues. The germline gives CDR1 MGHRA, CDR2 YSYEKL. The CDR3 protein is CASSQASGRATDTQYF. The CDR3 DNA reads TGCGCCAGCAGCCAGGCTAGCGGGAGGGCCACAGATACGCAGTATTTT.

This clone was observed a few times. V usage is TRBV11-2 and J usage is TRBJ1-1, with D possibly TRBD1 on 5 matching bases. Germline CDR1 SGHAT, CDR2 FQNNGV. Trimming removed 4 bases from V and 1 base from J, with 7 bases in between. The CDR3 covers 13 residues. The CDR3 nucleotides read TGTGCCAGCAGCTCGCAGGGGAACACTGAAGCTTTCTTT. It translates to CASSSQGNTEAFF.

The chain uses TRBV6-1 and TRBJ1-4; 8 bases are a match to TRBD1. Germline-derived CDR1 and CDR2 are MNHNS and SASEGT. With 1 base clipped from V and 7 bases from J, the junction kept 2 bases outside the gene matches. The CDR3 is 14 residues long. CDR3 nucleotide sequence: TGTGCCAGCAGTGAAGGGACAGGGAGTGAAAAACTGTTTTTT. It translates to CASSEGTGSEKLFF.

This chain connects TRBV28 to TRBJ2-7; no firm D call. This CDR3 has 16 amino acids. V was trimmed by 8 bases and J by 7 bases, leaving 27 bases between them. Germline CDR1 reads MDHEN; CDR2 reads SYDVKM. The CDR3 region is CASYPPSHGSTREQYF. Written as DNA, the CDR3 is TGTGCCAGCTACCCCCCGAGCCACGGATCCACGAGGGAGCAGTACTTC.

The rearrangement uses TRBV19 and TRBJ1-1; TRBD1 is a possible D gene (6 bases). The CDR3 contains 14 residues. Trimming removed 5 bases from V and 5 bases from J, with 15 bases in between. CDR1 LNHDA and CDR2 SQIVND come from the germline V gene (reference sequence). CDR3 nucleotide sequence: TGTGCCAGTAGTGACAGGCCAAGCGATACTGAAGCTTTCTTT. Protein product: CASSDRPSDTEAFF. Looking up the rest from reference TRBV19 and TRBJ1-1 gives the full variable domain: DGGITQSPKYLFRKEGQNVTLSCEQNLNHDAMYWYRQDPGQGLRLIYYSQIVNDFQKGDIAEGYSVSREKKESFPLTVTSAQKNPTAFYLCASSDRPSDTEAFFGQGTRLTVV.

This clone showed up just a few times. This chain uses TRBV5-4 with TRBJ1-1, with D perhaps matching TRBD1 (6 bases). Trimming shortened V by 5 bases and J by 1 base, and 6 bases separated the two germline ends. Germline assignment: CDR1 SGHNT and CDR2 YYREEE (reference sequence). The CDR3 has 12 amino acids. The CDR3 coding sequence is TGTGCCAGCAGACAGGGGAACACTGAAGCTTTCTTT. The encoded protein is CASRQGNTEAFF.

The genes are TRBV4-1 and TRBJ1-4, with a possible D match to TRBD1 (6 bases). CDR1 and CDR2 from the germline V gene are MGHRA and YSYEKL. The CDR3 sequence is 15 residues long. The ends were cut back, 5 bases at V and 8 bases at J, with 18 bases in the middle. In DNA, the CDR3 is TGCGCCAGCAGCGCACCAGGGGCAGATGGGGAAAAACTGTTTTTT. Its protein is CASSAPGADGEKLFF.

The chain couples TRBV9 to TRBJ1-2; D unresolved. Germline V gene data show CDR1 as SGDLS and CDR2 as YYNGEE. This CDR3 is built from 9 residues. V was shortened by 0 bases and J by 12 bases, with 3 bases between the two germline ends. This CDR3 reads CASSVGNTF. The CDR3, as DNA: TGTGCCAGCAGCGTAGGTAACACCTTC.

This clone was recorded a few times. The chain combines TRBV18 with TRBJ2-5, with D uncertain. CDR1 KGHSH and CDR2 LQKENI come from the germline V gene. The CDR3 runs to 14 residues. V was shortened by 0 bases and J by 1 base, with 6 bases between the two germline ends. The CDR3 loop is CASSPPPGQETQYF. The CDR3 coding sequence is TGTGCCAGCTCACCACCTCCAGGCCAAGAGACCCAGTACTTC.

The V gene is TRBV14, the J gene TRBJ2-7; D unclear. Germline V gene lookup returns CDR1 SGHDN and CDR2 FVKESK. Trimming left V 2 bases short and J 2 bases short, with 10 bases between. The CDR3 spans 14 residues. The chain's CDR3 is CASSQRWSAYEQYF. CDR3 nucleotides: TGTGCCAGCAGCCAAAGATGGTCGGCCTACGAGCAGTACTTC.

The chain couples TRBV5-4 to TRBJ2-2; TRBD2 agrees at 12 bases. This CDR3 is 17 amino acids long. In germline, CDR1 is SGHNT, CDR2 YYREEE (reference sequence). J was trimmed by 6 bases and V by 1 base; bases with no gene match: 7. The CDR3 loop is CASSLYASGRGAGELFF. For the CDR3, the DNA is TGTGCCAGCAGCTTGTACGCTAGCGGGAGGGGGGCCGGGGAGCTGTTTTTT. Based on the CDR3 plus reference TRBV5-4 and TRBJ2-2, the full variable domain is ETGVTQSPTHLIKTRGQQVTLRCSSQSGHNTVSWYQQALGQGPQFIFQYYREEENGRGNFPPRFSGLQFPNYSSELNVNALELDDSALYLCASSLYASGRGAGELFFGEGSRLTVL.

The chain is built from TRBV7-2 and TRBJ2-1, with TRBD2 matching 14 bases. CDR3 length equals 16 residues. Germline-derived CDR1 and CDR2 are SGHTA and FQGNSA. Trimming took 4 bases from V and 9 from J; bases not matched to a gene: 8. The CDR3 DNA sequence: TGTGCCAGCAGCTCCGGGGGGACTAGCGGGAGAGCTGAGCAGTTCTTC. This sequence encodes CASSSGGTSGRAEQFF.

The chain has TRBV28 and TRBJ2-7, with D perhaps TRBD2 (6 bases). The germline V and J ends were trimmed by 5 bases and 3 bases, with 14 bases remaining between them. The CDR3 loop spans 14 amino acids. The germline CDR1 and CDR2 sequences are MDHEN and SYDVKM. CDR3 in amino acids: CASSAGASDYEQYF. The CDR3 DNA reads TGTGCCAGCAGTGCCGGGGCTAGCGACTACGAGCAGTACTTC.

This clone was found once. DNA for the CDR3: TGTGCCAGTAGGACACAGGGGAATAGCAATCAGCCCCAGCATTTT. It specifies CASRTQGNSNQPQHF. The chain has TRBV19 and TRBJ1-5, with 7 nucleotides matching TRBD1. CDR3 length: 15 amino acids. V was clipped by 6 bases and J by 0 bases; unmatched bases: 5. Germline CDR1 LNHDA, CDR2 SQIVND (reference sequence). Full variable domain (rest looked up from reference TRBV19 and TRBJ1-5): DGGITQSPKYLFRKEGQNVTLSCEQNLNHDAMYWYRQDPGQGLRLIYYSQIVNDFQKGDIAEGYSVSREKKESFPLTVTSAQKNPTAFYLCASRTQGNSNQPQHFGDGTRLSIL.